This section outlines one T cell receptor (beta chain) sequence together with its context. Per germline, CDR1 LNHNV and CDR2 YYDKDF (reference sequence). V was shortened by 4 bases and J by 7 bases, with 19 bases between the two germline ends. This CDR3 has 15 residues. This sample was included in a study of blood T cell repertoires in COVID-19. Produced via immunoSEQ multiplex PCR; TCRdb's table is partial and in-frame only. Among just over 650,000 clones listed, 80% to 90% were seen once. The material sequenced was peripheral blood. This TCR came from a woman aged 18 to 35 with acute or convalescent COVID-19. The V and J genes are TRBV15 and TRBJ1-2, with D tentatively TRBD1 (5 bases). The CDR3 spells CATSTRLQGIGGYTF. In nucleotides, the CDR3 is TGTGCCACCAGCACCCGACTTCAGGGAATTGGTGGCTACACCTTC.